The clone carrying this T cell receptor beta chain was counted at least ten times. One entry per CDR3 protein, called by TCRdb with MiXCR from the reads. This sample has about 200,000 distinct CDR3 sequences; 9.5% occur once, and the top ten carry roughly 4.8%. The data originate from a study of T cell repertoires in cytomegalovirus infection. Study information: TCR beta signatures that were public indicated CMV infection and matching HLA type.

The CDR3 loop spans 12 amino acids. Germline V CDR1 and CDR2: SGHTA, FQGNSA. The ends were cut back, 5 bases at V and 8 bases at J, with 12 bases in the middle. This clonotype was obtained from a human donor in good health (CMV status not recorded). Some clones in this sample may be carry-over from other donors' samples. The genes are TRBV7-2 and TRBJ1-2; perhaps TRBD1 as D (6 bases). The sequencing input was PBMCs. The CDR3 coding sequence is TGTGCCAGCAGCGTTACAGGGTCCGGCTACACCTTC. It encodes CASSVTGSGYTF.